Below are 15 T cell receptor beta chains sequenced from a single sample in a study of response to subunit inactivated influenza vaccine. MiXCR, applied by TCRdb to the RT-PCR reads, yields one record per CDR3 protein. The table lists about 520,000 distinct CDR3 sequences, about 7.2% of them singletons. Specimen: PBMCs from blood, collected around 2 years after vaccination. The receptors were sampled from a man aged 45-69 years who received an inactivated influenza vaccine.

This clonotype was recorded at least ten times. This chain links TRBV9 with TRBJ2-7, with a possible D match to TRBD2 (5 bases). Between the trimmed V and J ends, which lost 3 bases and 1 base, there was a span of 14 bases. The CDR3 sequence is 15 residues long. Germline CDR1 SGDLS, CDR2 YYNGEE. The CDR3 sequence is CASSAGGSPSYEQYF. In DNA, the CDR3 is TGTGCCAGCAGCGCCGGAGGCAGTCCTTCCTACGAGCAGTACTTC.

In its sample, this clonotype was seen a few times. CDR3 amino acids: CASSFTGKSYEQYF. DNA for the CDR3: TGTGCCAGCAGCTTTACAGGGAAATCCTACGAGCAGTACTTC. The chain joins TRBV7-9 to TRBJ2-7, with a weak D call TRBD1 (6 bases). This CDR3 has 14 amino acids. The V and J ends lost 3 bases and 1 base respectively, with 10 bases between them. The germline gives CDR1 SEHNR, CDR2 FQNEAQ (reference sequence).

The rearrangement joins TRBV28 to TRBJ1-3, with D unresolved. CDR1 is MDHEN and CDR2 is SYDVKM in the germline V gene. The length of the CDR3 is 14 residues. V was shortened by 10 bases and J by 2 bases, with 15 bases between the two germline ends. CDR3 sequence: CATLGGFAGNTIYF. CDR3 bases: TGTGCCACCCTGGGTGGGTTCGCTGGAAACACCATATATTTT.

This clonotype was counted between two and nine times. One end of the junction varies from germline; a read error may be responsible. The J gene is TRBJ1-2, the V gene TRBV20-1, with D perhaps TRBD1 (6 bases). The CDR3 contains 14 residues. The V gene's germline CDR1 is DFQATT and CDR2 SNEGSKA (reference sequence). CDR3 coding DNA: TGCAGTGCTGGAGACAGGCCTCCTAACTATGGCTACACCTTC. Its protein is CSAGDRPPNYGYTF.

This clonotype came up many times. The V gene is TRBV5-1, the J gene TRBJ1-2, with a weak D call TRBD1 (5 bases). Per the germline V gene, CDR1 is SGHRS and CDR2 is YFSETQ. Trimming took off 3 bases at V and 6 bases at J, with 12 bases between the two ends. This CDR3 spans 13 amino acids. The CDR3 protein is CASSWGPGDGYTF. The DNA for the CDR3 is TGCGCCAGCAGCTGGGGACCTGGAGATGGCTACACCTTC.

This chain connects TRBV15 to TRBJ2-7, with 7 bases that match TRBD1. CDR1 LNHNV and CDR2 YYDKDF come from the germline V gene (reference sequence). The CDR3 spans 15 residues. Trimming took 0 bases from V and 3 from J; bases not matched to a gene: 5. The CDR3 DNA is TGTGCCACCAGCAGAGATTACAGGGGATTCTACGAGCAGTACTTC. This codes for CATSRDYRGFYEQYF. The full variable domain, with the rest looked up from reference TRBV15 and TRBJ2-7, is DAMVIQNPRYQVTQFGKPVTLSCSQTLNHNVMYWYQQKSSQAPKLLFHYYDKDFNNEADTPDNFQSRRPNTSFCFLDIRSPGLGDTAMYLCATSRDYRGFYEQYFGPGTRLTVT.

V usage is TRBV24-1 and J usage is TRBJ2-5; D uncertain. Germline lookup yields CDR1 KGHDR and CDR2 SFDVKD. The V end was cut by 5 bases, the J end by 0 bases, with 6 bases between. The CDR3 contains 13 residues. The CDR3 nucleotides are TGTGCCACCAGTGCCAGGAACCAAGAGACCCAGTACTTC. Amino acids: CATSARNQETQYF.

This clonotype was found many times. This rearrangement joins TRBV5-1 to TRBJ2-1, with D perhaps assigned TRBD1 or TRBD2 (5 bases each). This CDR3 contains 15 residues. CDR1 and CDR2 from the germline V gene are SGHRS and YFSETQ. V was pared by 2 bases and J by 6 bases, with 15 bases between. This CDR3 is CASSFGGTVSNEQFF. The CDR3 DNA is TGCGCCAGCAGCTTTGGGGGAACCGTTTCCAATGAGCAGTTCTTC.

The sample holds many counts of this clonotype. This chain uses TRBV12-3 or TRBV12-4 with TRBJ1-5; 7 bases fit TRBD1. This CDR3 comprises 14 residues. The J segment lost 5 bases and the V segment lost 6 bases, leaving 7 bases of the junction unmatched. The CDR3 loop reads CASRRDSEYQPQHF. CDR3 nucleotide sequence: TGTGCCAGCAGAAGGGACAGCGAATATCAGCCCCAGCATTTT.

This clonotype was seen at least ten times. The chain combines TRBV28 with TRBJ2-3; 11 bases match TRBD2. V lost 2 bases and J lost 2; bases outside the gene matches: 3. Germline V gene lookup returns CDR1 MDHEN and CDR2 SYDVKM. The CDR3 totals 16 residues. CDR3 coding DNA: TGTGCCAGCAGTTTACTAGCGGGAGGACCCACAGATACGCAGTATTTT. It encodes CASSLLAGGPTDTQYF. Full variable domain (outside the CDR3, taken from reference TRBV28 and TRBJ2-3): DVKVTQSSRYLVKRTGEKVFLECVQDMDHENMFWYRQDPGLGLRLIYFSYDVKMKEKGDIPEGYSVSREKKERFSLILESASTNQTSMYLCASSLLAGGPTDTQYFGPGTRLTVL.

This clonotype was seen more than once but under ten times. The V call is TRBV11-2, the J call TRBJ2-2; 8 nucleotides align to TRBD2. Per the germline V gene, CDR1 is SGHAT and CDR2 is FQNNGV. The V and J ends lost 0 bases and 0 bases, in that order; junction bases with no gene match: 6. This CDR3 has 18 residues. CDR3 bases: TGTGCCAGCAGCTTAGATGAGTCACTAGCGGCGAACACCGGGGAGCTGTTTTTT. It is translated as CASSLDESLAANTGELFF.

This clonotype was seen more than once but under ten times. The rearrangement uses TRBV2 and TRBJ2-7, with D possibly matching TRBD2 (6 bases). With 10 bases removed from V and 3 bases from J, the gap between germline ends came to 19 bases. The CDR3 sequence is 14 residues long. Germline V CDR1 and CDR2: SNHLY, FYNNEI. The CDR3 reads CANTVGGRDYEQYF. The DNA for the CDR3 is TGTGCCAACACGGTTGGGGGGAGAGACTACGAGCAGTACTTC.

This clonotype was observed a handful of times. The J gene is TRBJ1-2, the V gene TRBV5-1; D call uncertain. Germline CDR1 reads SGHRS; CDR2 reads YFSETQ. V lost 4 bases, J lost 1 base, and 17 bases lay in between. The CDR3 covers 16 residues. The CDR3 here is CASSSSGINFNYGYTF. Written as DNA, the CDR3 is TGCGCCAGCAGCAGCTCCGGGATAAATTTTAACTATGGCTACACCTTC.

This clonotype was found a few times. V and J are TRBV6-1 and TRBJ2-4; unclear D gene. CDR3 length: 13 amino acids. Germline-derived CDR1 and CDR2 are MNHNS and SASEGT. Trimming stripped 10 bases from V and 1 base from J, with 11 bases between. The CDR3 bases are TGTGCCACTCGAGATTTGGCCAAAAACATTCAGTACTTC. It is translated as CATRDLAKNIQYF.

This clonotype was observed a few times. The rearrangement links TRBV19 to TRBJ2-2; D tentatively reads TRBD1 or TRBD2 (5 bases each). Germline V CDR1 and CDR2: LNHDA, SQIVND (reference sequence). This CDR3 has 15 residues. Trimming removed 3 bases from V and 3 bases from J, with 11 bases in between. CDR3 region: CASSIRGEYTGELFF. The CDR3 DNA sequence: TGTGCCAGTAGTATTCGAGGGGAATACACCGGGGAGCTGTTTTTT. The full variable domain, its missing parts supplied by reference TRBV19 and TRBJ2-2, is DGGITQSPKYLFRKEGQNVTLSCEQNLNHDAMYWYRQDPGQGLRLIYYSQIVNDFQKGDIAEGYSVSREKKESFPLTVTSAQKNPTAFYLCASSIRGEYTGELFFGEGSRLTVL.